One sample yielded the 12 T cell receptor beta chains listed below, sequenced in a study of vaccination and CD4 T cells after COVID-19. The treatment: roughly 10-day PBMC culture with coronavirus spike peptide pools or control peptides (ViraFEST assay). Their antigens are not known. With the Oncomine TCR Beta short-read assay, DNA from cultured CD4+ T cells was sequenced. Each CDR3 protein is one row after TCRdb ran MiXCR on the PCR reads. The sample holds under 15,000 distinct CDR3 sequences, 44% seen once. The specimen sequenced was CD4+ T cells from blood, cultured in vitro. The origin of the receptors is a human donor who had recovered from COVID-19.

For this clonotype: At one boundary the junction diverges from the germline segment, which might be a read error. The V and J genes are TRBV20-1 and TRBJ2-3; 11 bases fit TRBD1. The CDR3 spans 14 residues. CDR1 is DFQATT, CDR2 SNEGSKA, per germline (reference sequence). CDR3 loop: CSARGTGGTDTQYF. DNA of the CDR3: TGCAGTGCCAGAGGGACAGGGGGAACAGATACGCAGTATTTT.

The chain carries TRBV11-2 and TRBJ2-7, with 10 bases aligning to TRBD2. V shed 5 bases and J 3 bases; nucleotides not matched to a gene: 7. CDR1 and CDR2 from the germline V gene are SGHAT and FQNNGV. The CDR3 consists of 15 residues. CDR3 in amino acids: CASSHPSGSGYEQYF. CDR3 DNA: TGTGCCAGCAGCCACCCTAGCGGGAGTGGCTACGAGCAGTACTTC. The full variable domain, in which reference TRBV11-2 and TRBJ2-7 provide the parts outside the CDR3, is EAGVAQSPRYKIIEKRQSVAFWCNPISGHATLYWYQQILGQGPKLLIQFQNNGVVDDSQLPKDRFSAERLKGVDSTLKIQPAKLEDSAVYLCASSHPSGSGYEQYFGPGTRLTVT.

There are a few counts of this clonotype. The chain combines TRBV11-2 with TRBJ1-2; tentative D call: TRBD1 (5 bases). Trimming stripped 5 bases from V and 14 bases from J, with 18 bases between. This CDR3 has 12 amino acids. CDR1 is SGHAT, CDR2 FQNNGV, per germline. The DNA of the CDR3 is TGTGCCAGCAGCCCCTGGGGGGTGGAACGGACCTTC. Protein: CASSPWGVERTF. Variable domain in full (rest from reference TRBV11-2 and TRBJ1-2): EAGVAQSPRYKIIEKRQSVAFWCNPISGHATLYWYQQILGQGPKLLIQFQNNGVVDDSQLPKDRFSAERLKGVDSTLKIQPAKLEDSAVYLCASSPWGVERTFGSGTRLTVV.

The chain couples TRBV6-1 to TRBJ1-5; no firm D call. The germline CDR1 and CDR2 sequences are MNHNS and SASEGT. CDR3 length: 13 residues. V was cut by 6 bases and J by 0 bases, with 6 bases left in between. CDR3 sequence (DNA): TGTGCCAGCAGGGGAGATAGCAATCAGCCCCAGCATTTT. This encodes CASRGDSNQPQHF.

J is TRBJ1-5 and V is TRBV27, with 7 bases lining up with TRBD1. This CDR3 is 17 amino acids long. Germline CDR1 reads MNHEY; CDR2 reads SMNVEV (reference sequence). The V and J ends lost 3 bases and 4 bases, in that order; junction bases with no gene match: 12. DNA of the CDR3: TGTGCCAGCAGTTTGGGACACAGGGGTTTATCGAATCAGCCCCAGCATTTT. Encoded protein: CASSLGHRGLSNQPQHF.

This chain connects TRBV6-1 to TRBJ2-1, with a tentative D call TRBD2 (5 bases). The CDR3 extends over 15 amino acids. CDR1 is MNHNS and CDR2 is SASEGT in the germline V gene. Trimming pared 5 bases from V and 6 bases from J, leaving 17 bases between. The CDR3 reads CASSTLSDLGNEQFF. CDR3 coding DNA: TGTGCCAGCAGTACCCTTAGCGATCTAGGCAATGAGCAGTTCTTC.

V and J are TRBV12-3 or TRBV12-4 and TRBJ2-7; unclear D gene. This CDR3 is 14 amino acids long. Deletions cut 0 bases from V and 3 bases from J, with 9 bases between. The CDR3 loop reads CASSLASVNYEQYF. As DNA, the CDR3 is TGTGCCAGCAGTTTAGCTTCGGTGAACTACGAGCAGTACTTC.

By sample share, this clonotype is medium-sized. The chain combines TRBV7-2 with TRBJ2-5; the D is unclear. V dropped 0 bases and J dropped 5 bases, with 10 bases sitting between them. The V gene's germline CDR1 is SGHTA and CDR2 FQGNSA. CDR3 length: 14 amino acids. The chain's CDR3 is CASSLAYGRETQYF. CDR3 sequence (DNA): TGTGCCAGCAGCTTAGCCTACGGTCGCGAGACCCAGTACTTC.

J is TRBJ1-6 and V is TRBV10-3; 9 nucleotides match TRBD1. Germline trimming cut 4 bases from V and 8 bases from J; bases unmatched to any gene: 3. The CDR3 is made up of 14 amino acids. Germline loops: CDR1 ENHRY, CDR2 SYGVKD. CDR3 in amino acids: CAISGQGVDSPLHF. CDR3 DNA: TGTGCCATCAGTGGACAGGGGGTCGATTCACCCCTCCACTTT.

Sample share makes this clonotype medium-sized. The chain uses TRBV30 and TRBJ1-1; 8 bases are shared with TRBD1. This CDR3 spans 13 amino acids. V was clipped by 4 bases and J by 10 bases; unmatched bases: 11. Looked up from germline, CDR1 is GTSNPN and CDR2 is SVGIG (reference sequence). CDR3 loop: CAWTGTGRLGAFF. CDR3 DNA: TGTGCCTGGACGGGGACAGGCAGGTTAGGAGCTTTCTTT.

The chain employs TRBV20-1 and TRBJ1-2; the D gene is possibly TRBD1 (6 bases). This CDR3 comprises 14 residues. The V end was cut by 4 bases, the J end by 6 bases, with 18 bases between. Per germline, CDR1 DFQATT and CDR2 SNEGSKA (reference sequence). CDR3 in amino acids: CSAKGVGGQDGYTF. CDR3 nucleotide sequence: TGCAGTGCTAAAGGGGTGGGGGGGCAAGATGGCTACACCTTC.

The chain uses TRBV6-1 and TRBJ1-5; maybe TRBD1 (6 bases). Germline CDR1 and CDR2: MNHNS and SASEGT. The ends were cut back, 0 bases at V and 1 base at J, with 7 bases in the middle. This CDR3 spans 15 amino acids. The CDR3 reads CASSEAGGSNQPQHF. CDR3 sequence (DNA): TGTGCCAGCAGTGAAGCAGGGGGGAGCAATCAGCCCCAGCATTTT.